The entry that follows covers one T cell receptor beta chain sequence. No antigen is known for it. Each donor gave one heparinised blood draw averaging roughly 120 mL. Since all of the isolated RNA was reverse transcribed, expressed TCRB transcripts were what got sequenced. Only in-frame clones appear in the TCRdb table, and some are missing; sequencing was by immunoSEQ multiplex PCR. The sample includes roughly 140,000 clones, less than 9% of them seen just once. The sample originates from a study of beta chain features in type 1 diabetes. Study-level findings and limits: When VDJ junctions were examined, type 1 diabetes patients showed fewer insertions and more deletions.

V lost 4 bases and J lost 8; bases outside the gene matches: 20. This CDR3 has 18 residues. Looked up from germline, CDR1 is MNHEY and CDR2 is SMNVEV (reference sequence). The sample taken for sequencing was central memory CD4+ T cells from blood. The gene calls are TRBV27 and TRBJ2-1, with 7 bases matching TRBD2. The TCR originated in a woman in her thirties in good health. The CDR3 DNA sequence: TGTGCCAGCAGTTATAGGAGTCGGGGGAGCGGGATTAAAGATGAGCAGTTCTTC. Amino acid sequence: CASSYRSRGSGIKDEQFF.